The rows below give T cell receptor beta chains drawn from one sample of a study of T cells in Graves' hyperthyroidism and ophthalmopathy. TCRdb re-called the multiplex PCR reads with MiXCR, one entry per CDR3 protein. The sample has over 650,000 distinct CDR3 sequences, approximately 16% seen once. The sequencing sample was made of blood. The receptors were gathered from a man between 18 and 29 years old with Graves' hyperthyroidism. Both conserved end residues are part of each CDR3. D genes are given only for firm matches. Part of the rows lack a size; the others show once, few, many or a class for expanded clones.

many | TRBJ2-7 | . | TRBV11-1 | CASSLAGDTSYEQYF | TGTGCCAGCAGCTTAGCCGGGGACACCTCCTACGAGCAGTACTTC
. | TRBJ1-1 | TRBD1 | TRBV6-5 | CASSYGTEDEAFF | TGTGCCAGCAGTTACGGGACAGAGGACGAAGCTTTCTTT
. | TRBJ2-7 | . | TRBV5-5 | CASSLAIEIYEQYF | TGTGCCAGCAGCTTGGCCATAGAGATCTACGAGCAGTACTTC
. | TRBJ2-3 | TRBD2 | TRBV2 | CASSDSGRALTDTQYF | TGTGCCAGCAGTGACAGCGGGAGGGCCCTGACAGATACGCAGTATTTT
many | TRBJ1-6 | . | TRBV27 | CASSPSRGSSPLHF | TGTGCCAGCAGTCCATCCCGGGGAAGCTCACCCCTCCACTTT
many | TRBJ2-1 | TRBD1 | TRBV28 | CASSSEDRDHYNEQFF | TGTGCCAGCAGTTCCGAGGACAGGGACCACTACAATGAGCAGTTCTTC
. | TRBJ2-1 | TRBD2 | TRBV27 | CASSPTGTSGNRSYNEQFF | TGTGCCAGCAGTCCGACCGGGACTAGCGGGAATAGGTCCTACAATGAGCAGTTCTTC
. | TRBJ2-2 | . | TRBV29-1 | CSVIQGGVNTGELFF | TGCAGCGTGATCCAGGGTGGCGTGAACACCGGGGAGCTGTTTTTT
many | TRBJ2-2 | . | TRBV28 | CASSPLTSIGELFF | TGTGCCAGCAGCCCCCTAACGTCCATCGGGGAGCTGTTTTTT
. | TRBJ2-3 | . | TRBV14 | CASSQDPGARTDTQYF | TGTGCCAGCAGCCAAGATCCGGGAGCTCGCACAGATACGCAGTATTTT
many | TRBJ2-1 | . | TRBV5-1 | CASSPTLGSRREQFF | TGCGCCAGCAGCCCCACCTTGGGGAGTCGCCGTGAGCAGTTCTTC
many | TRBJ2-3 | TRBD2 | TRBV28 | CASSLLAGGGVTDTQYF | TGTGCCAGCAGTCTACTAGCGGGAGGAGGGGTCACAGATACGCAGTATTTT
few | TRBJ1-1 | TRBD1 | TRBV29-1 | CSATGGRNTEAFF | TGCAGCGCCACAGGGGGCAGGAACACTGAAGCTTTCTTT